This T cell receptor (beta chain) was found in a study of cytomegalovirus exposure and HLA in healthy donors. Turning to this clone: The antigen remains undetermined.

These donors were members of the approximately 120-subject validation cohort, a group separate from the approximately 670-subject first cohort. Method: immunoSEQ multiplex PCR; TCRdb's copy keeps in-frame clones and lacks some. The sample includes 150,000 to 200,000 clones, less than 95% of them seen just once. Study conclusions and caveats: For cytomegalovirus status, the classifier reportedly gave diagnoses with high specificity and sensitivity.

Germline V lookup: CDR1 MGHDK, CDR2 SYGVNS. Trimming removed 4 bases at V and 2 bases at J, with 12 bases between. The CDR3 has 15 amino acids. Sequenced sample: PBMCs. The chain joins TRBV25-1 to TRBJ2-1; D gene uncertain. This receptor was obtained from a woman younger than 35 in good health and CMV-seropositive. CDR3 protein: CASSVLTGAYNEQFF. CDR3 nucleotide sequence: TGTGCCAGCAGTGTCCTGACGGGTGCCTACAATGAGCAGTTCTTC.